These 3 T cell receptor beta chains originate from one sample sequenced in a study of identical twins. TCRdb fed the 5' RACE reads into MiXCR, producing one record per CDR3 protein. The sample records hundreds of thousands of distinct CDR3 sequences, over 5% being singletons. Material: naive T cells sorted from blood. The receptors come from a man between 18 and 35 years old in good health.

This rearrangement joins TRBV28 to TRBJ2-3; D remains unclear. There are 14 residues in the CDR3. The germline CDR1 and CDR2 sequences are MDHEN and SYDVKM. The V and J ends lost 5 bases and 4 bases respectively, with 13 bases between them. In nucleotides, the CDR3 is TGTGCCAGCAGTCGACTCGGTGGGCCAGATACGCAGTATTTT. The encoded protein is CASSRLGGPDTQYF. Full variable domain (remainder filled in from reference TRBV28 and TRBJ2-3): DVKVTQSSRYLVKRTGEKVFLECVQDMDHENMFWYRQDPGLGLRLIYFSYDVKMKEKGDIPEGYSVSREKKERFSLILESASTNQTSMYLCASSRLGGPDTQYFGPGTRLTVL.

V usage is TRBV7-9 and J usage is TRBJ2-2; the match to TRBD1 covers 9 bases. This CDR3 is 16 amino acids long. Germline CDR1 and CDR2: SEHNR and FQNEAQ (reference sequence). Losses at the gene ends were 4 bases for V and 4 bases for J; bases not matched to a gene: 7. The CDR3 sequence: CASSSTGTGTTGELFF. CDR3 nucleotides: TGTGCCAGCAGCTCAACCGGGACAGGGACCACCGGGGAGCTGTTTTTT.

This clonotype has only a few counts. V usage is TRBV18 and J usage is TRBJ2-3; D remains ambiguous. This CDR3 is built from 15 residues. Trimming removed 1 base at V and 3 bases at J, with 11 bases between. Germline V gene sequence: CDR1 KGHSH, CDR2 LQKENI. The CDR3 nucleotides are TGTGCCAGCTCACCACTGGCGGAGACGACAGATACGCAGTATTTT. This sequence encodes CASSPLAETTDTQYF.